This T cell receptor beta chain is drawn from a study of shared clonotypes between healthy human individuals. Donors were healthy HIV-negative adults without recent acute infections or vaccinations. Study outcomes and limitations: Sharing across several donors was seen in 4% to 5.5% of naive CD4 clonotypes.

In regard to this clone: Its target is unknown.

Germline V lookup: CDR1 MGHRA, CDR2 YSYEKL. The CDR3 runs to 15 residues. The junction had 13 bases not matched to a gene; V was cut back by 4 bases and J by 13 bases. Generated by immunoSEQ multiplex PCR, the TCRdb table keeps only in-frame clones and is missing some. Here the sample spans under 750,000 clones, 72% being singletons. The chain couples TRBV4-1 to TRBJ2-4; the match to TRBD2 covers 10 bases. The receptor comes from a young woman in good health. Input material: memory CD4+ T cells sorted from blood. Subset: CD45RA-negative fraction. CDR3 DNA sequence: TGCGCCAGCAGCCTATCCATGCCTAGCGGGAGTACCCAGTACTTC. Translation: CASSLSMPSGSTQYF.